These T cell receptor beta chains were read from a single sample in a study of cytomegalovirus exposure and HLA in healthy donors. The protocol was immunoSEQ multiplex PCR, while the TCRdb copy is restricted to in-frame clones and leaves out a portion. The sample carries some 170,000 clones, approximately 80% recorded once. Sequencing used PBMCs. These receptors all stem from a woman younger than 35 in good health and CMV-seronegative. CDR3s include the opening cysteine and the closing phenylalanine or tryptophan. The D gene is left open where the match is weak. Expanded clones are given a class, and other clones once, few, many or no size at all.

V gene: TRBV6-5; clone size: few; J gene: TRBJ1-1; D gene: NA; CDR3 DNA: TGTGCCAGCAGTGAGGGCTTGAACACTGAAGCTTTCTTT; CDR3 protein: CASSEGLNTEAFF
V gene: TRBV2; clone size: NA; J gene: TRBJ2-4; D gene: TRBD1; CDR3 DNA: TGTGCCAGCAGTGAGACAAGGGACAGAGTGGCCAAAAACATTCAGTACTTC; CDR3 protein: CASSETRDRVAKNIQYF
V gene: TRBV5-1; clone size: NA; J gene: TRBJ2-7; D gene: NA; CDR3 DNA: TGCGCCAGCAGCTACCAGACGGACTACGAGCAGTACTTC; CDR3 protein: CASSYQTDYEQYF
V gene: TRBV7-9; clone size: NA; J gene: TRBJ2-1; D gene: NA; CDR3 DNA: TGTGCCAGCTACAACCGGGGGGCCGCCTACAATGAGCAGTTCTTC; CDR3 protein: CASYNRGAAYNEQFF
V gene: TRBV11-2; clone size: NA; J gene: TRBJ1-3; D gene: NA; CDR3 DNA: TGTGCCAGCAGCTTAGTCCTGGGTACCGGCGGGAGCTCTGGAAACACCATATATTTT; CDR3 protein: CASSLVLGTGGSSGNTIYF
V gene: TRBV7-7; clone size: NA; J gene: TRBJ2-5; D gene: TRBD2; CDR3 DNA: TGTGCCAGCAGCCAGACTAGCGGAATTAAAGAGACCCAGTACTTC; CDR3 protein: CASSQTSGIKETQYF
V gene: TRBV14; clone size: NA; J gene: TRBJ1-6; D gene: NA; CDR3 DNA: TGTGCCAGCAGCCCAACAGGGCTGGGTAATTCACCCCTCCACTTT; CDR3 protein: CASSPTGLGNSPLHF
V gene: TRBV15; clone size: NA; J gene: TRBJ1-4; D gene: NA; CDR3 DNA: TGTGCCACCAGCAGAGATCGCGGCGCCGGAGGTGAAAAACTGTTTTTT; CDR3 protein: CATSRDRGAGGEKLFF
V gene: TRBV6-1; clone size: NA; J gene: TRBJ1-3; D gene: TRBD1; CDR3 DNA: TGTGCCAGCAGTGAAGTGCAGGGGGCGCCTGGAAACACCATATATTTT; CDR3 protein: CASSEVQGAPGNTIYF
V gene: TRBV7-3; clone size: NA; J gene: TRBJ2-7; D gene: NA; CDR3 DNA: TGTGCCAGCAGCTTATACCCCGTCACTGGCGAGCAGTACTTC; CDR3 protein: CASSLYPVTGEQYF
V gene: TRBV7-9; clone size: NA; J gene: TRBJ2-7; D gene: TRBD1; CDR3 DNA: TGTGCCAGCAGCTTAGGCAGGGGGCACGACGAGCAGTACTTC; CDR3 protein: CASSLGRGHDEQYF
V gene: TRBV6-6; clone size: NA; J gene: TRBJ2-7; D gene: TRBD1; CDR3 DNA: TGTGCCACCGGATCCGGGACAGGGAGCTCCTACGAGCAGTACTTC; CDR3 protein: CATGSGTGSSYEQYF
V gene: TRBV6-6; clone size: NA; J gene: TRBJ2-5; D gene: NA; CDR3 DNA: TGTGCCAGCTTCCTTAGCGGTACGGGGACCCAGTACTTC; CDR3 protein: CASFLSGTGTQYF
V gene: TRBV7-9; clone size: NA; J gene: TRBJ2-1; D gene: NA; CDR3 DNA: TGTGCCAGCAGCTTATCATATGAGCAGTTCTTC; CDR3 protein: CASSLSYEQFF
V gene: TRBV29-1; clone size: NA; J gene: TRBJ2-2; D gene: NA; CDR3 DNA: TGCAGCGGCACAGTCTGGACCGGGGAGCTGTTTTTT; CDR3 protein: CSGTVWTGELFF
V gene: TRBV11-2; clone size: NA; J gene: TRBJ2-7; D gene: TRBD2; CDR3 DNA: TGTGCCAGCAGCTTAGATCATCCCGGACTAGCGGGAGTGGGGGAGCAGTACTTC; CDR3 protein: CASSLDHPGLAGVGEQYF
V gene: TRBV9; clone size: NA; J gene: TRBJ2-3; D gene: NA; CDR3 DNA: TGTGCCAGCAGCGAATTAATATTGAGGGCGGGTCGCACAGATACGCAGTATTTT; CDR3 protein: CASSELILRAGRTDTQYF
V gene: TRBV6-6; clone size: once; J gene: TRBJ1-6; D gene: NA; CDR3 DNA: TGTGCCAGTCCAAAAACTGGGAGTGAGAATTCACCCCTCCACTTT; CDR3 protein: CASPKTGSENSPLHF
V gene: TRBV6-1; clone size: NA; J gene: TRBJ1-1; D gene: NA; CDR3 DNA: TGTGCCAGCAGCATGACCCGTTCGGGGACTGAAGCTTTCTTT; CDR3 protein: CASSMTRSGTEAFF
V gene: TRBV5-4; clone size: NA; J gene: TRBJ2-3; D gene: TRBD2; CDR3 DNA: TGTGCCAGCAGCTTGAGGGCCCTAGCGGGGTCCGCAGATACGCAGTATTTT; CDR3 protein: CASSLRALAGSADTQYF
V gene: TRBV28; clone size: NA; J gene: TRBJ2-2; D gene: TRBD1; CDR3 DNA: TGTGCCAGCAGTTGGACAGGGGGGGGTTCGGATCACACCGGGGAGCTGTTTTTT; CDR3 protein: CASSWTGGGSDHTGELFF
V gene: TRBV27; clone size: NA; J gene: TRBJ2-2; D gene: TRBD1; CDR3 DNA: TGTGCCAGCACGAAAGGGGGCGTAACGGGGGAGCTGTTTTTT; CDR3 protein: CASTKGGVTGELFF
V gene: TRBV10-1; clone size: NA; J gene: TRBJ1-2; D gene: NA; CDR3 DNA: TGCGCCAGCAGTGATTCAACAAACTATGGCTACACCTTC; CDR3 protein: CASSDSTNYGYTF
V gene: TRBV27; clone size: NA; J gene: TRBJ1-2; D gene: NA; CDR3 DNA: TGTGCCAGCAGTTTAGAGGGCGGCTACACCTTC; CDR3 protein: CASSLEGGYTF
V gene: TRBV2; clone size: NA; J gene: TRBJ2-5; D gene: NA; CDR3 DNA: TGTGCCAGCACACCACAGGAAGAGACCCAGTACTTC; CDR3 protein: CASTPQEETQYF
V gene: TRBV18; clone size: NA; J gene: TRBJ1-3; D gene: NA; CDR3 DNA: TGTGCCAGCTCACCACGTGCAGACTCTGGAAACACCATATATTTT; CDR3 protein: CASSPRADSGNTIYF
V gene: TRBV19; clone size: NA; J gene: TRBJ2-1; D gene: TRBD2; CDR3 DNA: TGTGCCAGTAGTATTTCTAGCGGGGCTTACAATGAGCAGTTCTTC; CDR3 protein: CASSISSGAYNEQFF
V gene: TRBV6-1; clone size: NA; J gene: TRBJ1-1; D gene: NA; CDR3 DNA: TGTGCCAGCAGCGTAGACAGGTTCCCGGGGGGAGCTTTCTTT; CDR3 protein: CASSVDRFPGGAFF
V gene: TRBV18; clone size: NA; J gene: TRBJ2-1; D gene: NA; CDR3 DNA: TGTGCCAGCTCACCGAGGCCCGATTACAATGAGCAGTTCTTC; CDR3 protein: CASSPRPDYNEQFF
V gene: TRBV18; clone size: few; J gene: TRBJ2-7; D gene: TRBD2; CDR3 DNA: TGTGCCAGCTCACCGGGGTGGGCGGGAGAGGAGCAGTACTTC; CDR3 protein: CASSPGWAGEEQYF
V gene: TRBV10-1; clone size: NA; J gene: TRBJ1-3; D gene: NA; CDR3 DNA: TGCGCCAGCAGTGAGAACAGGGTTGGAAACACCATATATTTT; CDR3 protein: CASSENRVGNTIYF
V gene: TRBV5-1; clone size: NA; J gene: TRBJ2-1; D gene: TRBD2; CDR3 DNA: TGCGCCAGCAGCTGGTCGACTAGCGGTAGCTACAATGAGCAGTTCTTC; CDR3 protein: CASSWSTSGSYNEQFF
V gene: TRBV5-6; clone size: NA; J gene: TRBJ2-7; D gene: TRBD1; CDR3 DNA: TGTGCCAGCAGCCCCGGGACAGGGTTGTTCGACGAGCAGTACTTC; CDR3 protein: CASSPGTGLFDEQYF
V gene: TRBV6-1; clone size: NA; J gene: TRBJ1-1; D gene: TRBD1; CDR3 DNA: TGTGCCAGCAGTGATCGGACAGGGGGCGTAAATGAAGCTTTCTTT; CDR3 protein: CASSDRTGGVNEAFF
V gene: TRBV7-9; clone size: NA; J gene: TRBJ2-5; D gene: TRBD2; CDR3 DNA: TGTTCCAGCAGCCCCTATAGCGGGAGGGAGACCCAGTACTTC; CDR3 protein: CSSSPYSGRETQYF
V gene: TRBV6-5; clone size: NA; J gene: TRBJ1-6; D gene: NA; CDR3 DNA: TGTGCCAGCAGTTACTCTTCAACAGGGACGAATTCACCCCTCCACTTT; CDR3 protein: CASSYSSTGTNSPLHF
V gene: TRBV4-2; clone size: once; J gene: TRBJ1-6; D gene: NA; CDR3 DNA: TGTGCCAGCAGCCAAGACTTCCGGGAGCTACAATCACCCCTCCACTTT; CDR3 protein: CASSQDFRELQSPLHF
V gene: TRBV6-1; clone size: NA; J gene: TRBJ1-1; D gene: NA; CDR3 DNA: TGTGCCAGCAGTGAGGTCGAGATGAACACTGAAGCTTTCTTT; CDR3 protein: CASSEVEMNTEAFF
V gene: TRBV7-9; clone size: once; J gene: TRBJ1-2; D gene: NA; CDR3 DNA: TGTGCCAGCAGCCCTGAGTCACATGGCTACACCTTC; CDR3 protein: CASSPESHGYTF
V gene: TRBV19; clone size: once; J gene: TRBJ2-1; D gene: NA; CDR3 DNA: TGTGCCAGCTCGAGGACTTTACCCTACAATGAGCAGTTCTTC; CDR3 protein: CASSRTLPYNEQFF
V gene: TRBV7-9; clone size: NA; J gene: TRBJ2-1; D gene: NA; CDR3 DNA: TGTGCCAGCAGCCACGAGACTAGAGTTGAGCAGTTCTTC; CDR3 protein: CASSHETRVEQFF
V gene: TRBV2; clone size: NA; J gene: TRBJ1-1; D gene: TRBD1; CDR3 DNA: TGTGCCAGCAGGGAGGCCGTTGACAGGGTGAGCCCTGAAGCTTTCTTT; CDR3 protein: CASREAVDRVSPEAFF
V gene: TRBV7-2; clone size: once; J gene: TRBJ2-7; D gene: NA; CDR3 DNA: TGTGCCAGCAGCTTCTTCAGCGAAAGCTCCTACGAGCAGTACTTC; CDR3 protein: CASSFFSESSYEQYF
V gene: TRBV4-1; clone size: NA; J gene: TRBJ1-1; D gene: NA; CDR3 DNA: TGCGCCAGCAGCAGAGACAGCGCTTTGAACACTGAAGCTTTCTTT; CDR3 protein: CASSRDSALNTEAFF
V gene: TRBV19; clone size: NA; J gene: TRBJ1-5; D gene: TRBD1; CDR3 DNA: TGTGCCAGTAGTATATCGGCAGGGGGCAGCCAGCCCCAGCATTTT; CDR3 protein: CASSISAGGSQPQHF
V gene: TRBV29-1; clone size: NA; J gene: TRBJ1-2; D gene: TRBD1; CDR3 DNA: TGCAGCGTTGTAACCGGGACAGGACGTGGCTACACCTTC; CDR3 protein: CSVVTGTGRGYTF
V gene: TRBV5-1; clone size: NA; J gene: TRBJ2-2; D gene: TRBD1; CDR3 DNA: TGCGCCGCACACACCGGGACAGGGGGCACCGGGGAGCTGTTTTTT; CDR3 protein: CAAHTGTGGTGELFF
V gene: TRBV2; clone size: NA; J gene: TRBJ1-1; D gene: NA; CDR3 DNA: TGTGCCAGCAGTGAACGCGACGGGGGCACTGAAGCTTTCTTT; CDR3 protein: CASSERDGGTEAFF
V gene: TRBV19; clone size: NA; J gene: TRBJ1-5; D gene: TRBD1; CDR3 DNA: TGTGCCAGTAGTATAGAAACCGGGACAGGCGTTCAGCCCCAGCATTTT; CDR3 protein: CASSIETGTGVQPQHF
V gene: TRBV5-6; clone size: NA; J gene: TRBJ2-1; D gene: NA; CDR3 DNA: TGTGCCAGCAGCCTCGGTGGGTCGGGGTACAATGAGCAGTTCTTC; CDR3 protein: CASSLGGSGYNEQFF
V gene: TRBV7-9; clone size: NA; J gene: TRBJ2-2; D gene: NA; CDR3 DNA: TGTGCCAGCGACAGTACCACCGGGGAGCTGTTTTTT; CDR3 protein: CASDSTTGELFF
V gene: TRBV18; clone size: NA; J gene: TRBJ2-4; D gene: TRBD1; CDR3 DNA: TGTGCCAGCTCCCGTAACCCGGGACAGGGTCTAGCCAAAAACATTCAGTACTTC; CDR3 protein: CASSRNPGQGLAKNIQYF
V gene: TRBV19; clone size: once; J gene: TRBJ2-1; D gene: TRBD2; CDR3 DNA: TGTGCCAGTAGTATATTTTCCGGGGGGTGGTCCTACAATGAGCAGTTCTTC; CDR3 protein: CASSIFSGGWSYNEQFF
V gene: TRBV5-5; clone size: NA; J gene: TRBJ2-5; D gene: NA; CDR3 DNA: TGTGCCAGCAGCCCGCGGGCTGGCCAAGAGACCCAGTACTTC; CDR3 protein: CASSPRAGQETQYF
V gene: TRBV10-1; clone size: NA; J gene: TRBJ2-1; D gene: NA; CDR3 DNA: TGCGCCAGCAGTGGATATATCACAGGGGGGGACTACCACAATGAGCAGTTCTTC; CDR3 protein: CASSGYITGGDYHNEQFF
V gene: TRBV19; clone size: NA; J gene: TRBJ1-2; D gene: NA; CDR3 DNA: TGTGCCAGTAGTGTCCGGGACACAGTCAGAGGCTACACCTTC; CDR3 protein: CASSVRDTVRGYTF
V gene: TRBV9; clone size: NA; J gene: TRBJ2-7; D gene: TRBD1; CDR3 DNA: TGTGCCAGCAGCGTGTCCCGGGACAGGGAGTCCCACGAGCAGTACTTC; CDR3 protein: CASSVSRDRESHEQYF
V gene: TRBV10-2; clone size: once; J gene: TRBJ2-3; D gene: TRBD1; CDR3 DNA: TGCGCCAGCAAGGGGACAGGGGCCGATACGCAGTATTTT; CDR3 protein: CASKGTGADTQYF
V gene: TRBV6-5; clone size: NA; J gene: TRBJ2-7; D gene: TRBD2; CDR3 DNA: TGTGCCAGCAGTTACTCGGCGGGAGGGTTATACGAGCAGTACTTC; CDR3 protein: CASSYSAGGLYEQYF
V gene: TRBV1; clone size: NA; J gene: TRBJ1-1; D gene: NA; CDR3 DNA: TGCACCAGCAGCCGGGACCTTGGAGGGACTGAAGCTTTCTTT; CDR3 protein: CTSSRDLGGTEAFF